The clone carrying this T cell receptor beta chain appeared once. Its specificity is unknown. The sample belongs to a study of shared clonotypes between healthy human individuals. Across the whole study: Donors were two women and a few men aged 18 to 49.

The naive CD8 population came from CD45RO-negative cells selected for CCR7, without terminally differentiated effector memory CD45RA+ cells. General study findings and limits: Only a few donors were included, so the genetic and exposure-history diversity represented was limited.

CDR1 is MNHEY, CDR2 SMNVEV, per germline (reference sequence). V was trimmed by 7 bases and J by 4 bases, leaving 6 bases between them. The CDR3 length is 11 residues. Sorted-subset replicate PCR reactions contained roughly 210 ng DNA, corresponding to about 30,000 T cell genomes. Repertoires were generated with immunoSEQ multiplex PCR, while TCRdb's copy carries only in-frame clones and drops some. The top ten clones hold approximately 1% of a sample with about 1,800,000 clones, 85% to 95% of them seen once. Material for sequencing was naive CD8+ T cells sorted from blood. The TCR originated in a man in his late teens or twenties in good health. The genes are TRBV27 and TRBJ2-3; D is perhaps TRBD2 (6 bases). The CDR3 DNA reads as TGTGCCAGCACGGGGGCAGATACGCAGTATTTT. Protein sequence: CASTGADTQYF.